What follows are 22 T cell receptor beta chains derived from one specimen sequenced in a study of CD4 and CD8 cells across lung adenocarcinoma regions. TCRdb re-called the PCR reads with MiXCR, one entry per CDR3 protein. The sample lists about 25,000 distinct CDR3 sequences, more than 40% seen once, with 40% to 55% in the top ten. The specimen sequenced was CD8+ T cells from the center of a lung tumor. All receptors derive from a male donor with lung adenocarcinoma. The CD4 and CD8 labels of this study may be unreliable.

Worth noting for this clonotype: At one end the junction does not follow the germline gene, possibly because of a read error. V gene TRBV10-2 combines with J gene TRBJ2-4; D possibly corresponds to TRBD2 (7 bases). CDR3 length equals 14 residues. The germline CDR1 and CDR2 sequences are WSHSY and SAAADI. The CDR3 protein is CRSRGRGDKNTQYF. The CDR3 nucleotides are TGCCGCAGCAGGGGACGGGGGGACAAAAACACGCAGTATTTC.

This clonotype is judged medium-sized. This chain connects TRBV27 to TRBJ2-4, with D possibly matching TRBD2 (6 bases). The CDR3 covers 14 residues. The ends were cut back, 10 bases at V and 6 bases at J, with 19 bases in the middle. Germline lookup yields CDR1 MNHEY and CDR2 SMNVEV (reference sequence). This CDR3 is CATRPPGEGNIQYF. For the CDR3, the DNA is TGTGCCACTAGGCCCCCGGGGGAAGGAAACATTCAGTACTTC.

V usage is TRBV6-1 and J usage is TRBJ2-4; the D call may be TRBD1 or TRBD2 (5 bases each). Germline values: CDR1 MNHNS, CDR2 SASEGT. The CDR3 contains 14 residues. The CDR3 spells CGGTGRCAKDTQYF. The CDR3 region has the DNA TGTGGCGGCACGGGGCGGTGTGCCAAAGACACGCAGTACTTC.

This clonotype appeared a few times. The CDR3 spells CASSVAGTGAEDTQYF. The CDR3 DNA is TGTGCCAGCAGTGTAGCGGGGACAGGAGCCGAGGACACGCAGTACTTC. The chain carries TRBV6-1 and TRBJ2-4; D may correspond to TRBD1 or TRBD2 (8 bases each). The CDR3 consists of 16 residues. V gave up 4 bases and J gave up 13 bases, with 26 bases separating them. Germline V CDR1 and CDR2: MNHNS, SASEGT.

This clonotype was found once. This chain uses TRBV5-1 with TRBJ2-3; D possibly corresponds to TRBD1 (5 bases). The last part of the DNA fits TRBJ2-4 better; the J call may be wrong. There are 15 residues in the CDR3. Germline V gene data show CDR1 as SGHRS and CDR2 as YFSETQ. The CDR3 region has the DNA TGCGCCAGCAGCTTGGGGCAGGGAAGCACAGATATTCAGTACTTC. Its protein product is CASSLGQGSTDIQYF.

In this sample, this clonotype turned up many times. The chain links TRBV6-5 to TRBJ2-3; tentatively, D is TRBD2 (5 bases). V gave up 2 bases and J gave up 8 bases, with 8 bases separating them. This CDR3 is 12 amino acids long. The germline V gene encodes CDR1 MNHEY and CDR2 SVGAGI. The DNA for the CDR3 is TGTGCCAGCAGTTACCCCCGGGGTACGCAGTATTTT. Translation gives CASSYPRGTQYF.

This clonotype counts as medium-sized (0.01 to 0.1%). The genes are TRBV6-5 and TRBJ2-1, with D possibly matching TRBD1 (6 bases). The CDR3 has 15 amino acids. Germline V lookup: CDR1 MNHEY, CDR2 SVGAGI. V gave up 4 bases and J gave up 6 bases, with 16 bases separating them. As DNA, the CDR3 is TGTGCCAGCAGTTGGGGGCTAGAAGCGGTCAATGAGCAGTTCTTC. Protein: CASSWGLEAVNEQFF.

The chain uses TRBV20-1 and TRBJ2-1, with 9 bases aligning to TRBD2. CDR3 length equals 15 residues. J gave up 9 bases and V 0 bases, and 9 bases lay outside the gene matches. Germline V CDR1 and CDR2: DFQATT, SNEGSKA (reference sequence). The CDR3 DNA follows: TGCAGTGCTAGAGATGGCATAGCGGGAGCGGGTGAGCAGTTCTTC. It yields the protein CSARDGIAGAGEQFF.

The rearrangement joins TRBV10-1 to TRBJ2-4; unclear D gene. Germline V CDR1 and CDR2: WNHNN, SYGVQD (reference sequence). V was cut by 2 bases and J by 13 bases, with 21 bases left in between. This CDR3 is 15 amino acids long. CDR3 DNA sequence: TGCGCCAGCAGTGAGGGGCAGGAGACCACAGATATGCAGTACTTC. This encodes CASSEGQETTDMQYF.

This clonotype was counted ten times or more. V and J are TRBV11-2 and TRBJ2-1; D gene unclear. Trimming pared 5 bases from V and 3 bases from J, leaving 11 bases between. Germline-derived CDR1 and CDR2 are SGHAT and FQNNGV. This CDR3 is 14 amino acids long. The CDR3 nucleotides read TGTGCCAGCAGCCCATCTAGGGTCTACAATGAGCAGTTCTTC. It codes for CASSPSRVYNEQFF.

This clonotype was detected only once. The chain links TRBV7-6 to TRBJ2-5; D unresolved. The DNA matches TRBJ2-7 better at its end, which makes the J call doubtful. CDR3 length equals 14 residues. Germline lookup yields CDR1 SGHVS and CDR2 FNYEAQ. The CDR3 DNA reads TGTGCCAGCAGCTTAAGTTTCCAAGCCTACGAGCAGTACTTC. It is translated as CASSLSFQAYEQYF.

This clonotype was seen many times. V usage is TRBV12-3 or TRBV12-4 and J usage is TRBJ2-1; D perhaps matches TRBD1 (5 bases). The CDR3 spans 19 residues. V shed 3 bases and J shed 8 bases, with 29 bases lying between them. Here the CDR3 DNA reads TGTGCCAGCAGTTTCCCTCCCTCCAGGGTTTACCCACCCCGGGATGAGCAGTTCTTC. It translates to CASSFPPSRVYPPRDEQFF.

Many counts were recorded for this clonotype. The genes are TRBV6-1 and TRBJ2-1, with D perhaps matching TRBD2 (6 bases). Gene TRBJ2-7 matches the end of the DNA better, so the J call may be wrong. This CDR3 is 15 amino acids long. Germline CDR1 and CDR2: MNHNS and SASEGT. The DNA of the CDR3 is TGTGCCAGCAGTGAACCCCTAGCGCCTCCCTACGAGCAGTACTTC. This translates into CASSEPLAPPYEQYF.

CDR3 sequence (DNA): TGTGCCAGCAGTTACTCGAGTTGGCTTCAAGAGACCCAGTACTTC. It encodes CASSYSSWLQETQYF. The gene calls are TRBV6-5 and TRBJ2-5; D not resolved. The CDR3 length is 15 residues. Germline-derived CDR1 and CDR2 are MNHEY and SVGAGI. Trimming took 0 bases from V and 2 from J, leaving 10 bases between them.

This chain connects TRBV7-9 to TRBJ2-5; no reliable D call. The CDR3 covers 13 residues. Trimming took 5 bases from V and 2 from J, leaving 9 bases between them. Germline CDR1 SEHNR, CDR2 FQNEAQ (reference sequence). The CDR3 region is CASSGRTQETQYF. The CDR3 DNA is TGTGCCAGCAGCGGACGAACACAAGAGACCCAGTACTTC.

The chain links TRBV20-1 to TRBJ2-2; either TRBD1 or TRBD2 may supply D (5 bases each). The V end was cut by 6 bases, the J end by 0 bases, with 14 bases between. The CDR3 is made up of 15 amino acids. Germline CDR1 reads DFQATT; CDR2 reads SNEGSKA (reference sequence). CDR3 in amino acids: CSAHLGTANTGELFF. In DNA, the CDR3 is TGCAGTGCCCACCTCGGGACCGCGAACACCGGGGAGCTGTTTTTT.

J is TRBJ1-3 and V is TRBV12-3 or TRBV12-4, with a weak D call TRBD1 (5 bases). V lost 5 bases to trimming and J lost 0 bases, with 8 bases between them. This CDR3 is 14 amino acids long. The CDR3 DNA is TGTGCCAGCAGTGACAGTTCCTCTGGAAACACCATATATTTT. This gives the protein CASSDSSSGNTIYF.

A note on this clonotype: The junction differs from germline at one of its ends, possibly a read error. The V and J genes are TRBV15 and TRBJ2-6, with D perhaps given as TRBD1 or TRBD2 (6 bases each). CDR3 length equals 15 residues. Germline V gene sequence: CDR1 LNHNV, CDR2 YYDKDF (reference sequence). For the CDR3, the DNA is TGTGCCACCACCAGAGGGGGGTCCGGGGCCAACGTCCTGACTTTC. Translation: CATTRGGSGANVLTF.

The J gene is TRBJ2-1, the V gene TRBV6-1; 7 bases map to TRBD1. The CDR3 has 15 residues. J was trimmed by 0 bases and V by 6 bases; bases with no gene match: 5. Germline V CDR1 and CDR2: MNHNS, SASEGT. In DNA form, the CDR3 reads TGTGCCAGCAGAAGACAGGGTGGCTCCTACAATGAGCAGTTCTTC. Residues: CASRRQGGSYNEQFF.

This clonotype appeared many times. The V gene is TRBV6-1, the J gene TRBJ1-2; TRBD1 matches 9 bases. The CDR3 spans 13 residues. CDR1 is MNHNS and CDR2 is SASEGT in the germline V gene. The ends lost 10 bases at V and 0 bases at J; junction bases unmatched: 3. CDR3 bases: TGTGCCAACAGGGACAGGGCTAACTATGGCTACACCTTC. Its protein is CANRDRANYGYTF.

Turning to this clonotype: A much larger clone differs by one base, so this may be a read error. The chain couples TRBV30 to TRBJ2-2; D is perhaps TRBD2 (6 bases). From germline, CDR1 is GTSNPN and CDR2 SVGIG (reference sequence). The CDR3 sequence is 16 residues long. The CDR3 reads CAWTLPGGLNTWELFF. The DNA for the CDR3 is TGTGCCTGGACCCTACCCGGAGGGCTTAACACCTGGGAGCTGTTTTTT.

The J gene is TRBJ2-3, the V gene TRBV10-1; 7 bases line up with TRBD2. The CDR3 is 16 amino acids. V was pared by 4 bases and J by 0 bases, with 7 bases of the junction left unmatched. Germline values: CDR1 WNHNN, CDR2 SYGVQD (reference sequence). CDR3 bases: TGCGCCAGCAGTGTAGGTGCGGGGGAAAGCACAGATACGCAGTATTTT. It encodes CASSVGAGESTDTQYF.